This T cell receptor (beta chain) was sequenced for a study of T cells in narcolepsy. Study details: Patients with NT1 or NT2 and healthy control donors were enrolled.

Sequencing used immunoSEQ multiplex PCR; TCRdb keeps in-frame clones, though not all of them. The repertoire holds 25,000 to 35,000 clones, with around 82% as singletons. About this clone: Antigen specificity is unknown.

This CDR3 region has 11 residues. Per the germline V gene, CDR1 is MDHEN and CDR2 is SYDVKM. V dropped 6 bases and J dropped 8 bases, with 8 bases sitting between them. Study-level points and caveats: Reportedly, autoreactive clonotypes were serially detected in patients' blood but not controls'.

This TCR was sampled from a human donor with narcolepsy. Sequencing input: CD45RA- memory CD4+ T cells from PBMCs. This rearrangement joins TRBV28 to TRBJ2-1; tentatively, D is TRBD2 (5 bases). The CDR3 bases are TGTGCCAGCAGGGTGGGAGATGAGCAGTTCTTC. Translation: CASRVGDEQFF. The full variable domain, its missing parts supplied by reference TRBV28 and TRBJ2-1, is DVKVTQSSRYLVKRTGEKVFLECVQDMDHENMFWYRQDPGLGLRLIYFSYDVKMKEKGDIPEGYSVSREKKERFSLILESASTNQTSMYLCASRVGDEQFFGPGTRLTVL.